What follows are 24 T cell receptor beta chains derived from one specimen sequenced in a study of T cells after yellow fever vaccination (dated by TCRdb to between 2019 and 2020). The receptor library was made with 5' RACE. Sequencing used an Illumina HiSeq 2500. TCRdb passed the public sequencing reads through fastp at Q25 and MiXCR, retaining productive beta sequences. Each entry is one CDR3 protein sequence, shown with its most common DNA and genes. This sample comprises under 600,000 distinct CDR3 sequences, approximately 13% of them detected only once. 11% to 15% of the sample goes to the ten largest clones. The treatment or condition label, read with the paper, signifies: live attenuated yellow fever vaccine strain. This specimen consisted of PBMCs, obtained on the day of the yellow fever booster vaccination. These receptor sequences come from a man younger than 40 who received the YFV17D yellow fever vaccine.

This clonotype was counted between two and nine times. The chain uses TRBV30 and TRBJ2-7; D might be TRBD2 (6 bases). The CDR3 is 13 amino acids. Looked up from germline, CDR1 is GTSNPN and CDR2 is SVGIG (reference sequence). Trimming stripped 3 bases from V and 3 bases from J, with 12 bases between. CDR3 bases: TGTGCCTGGAGCCTACTAGCCGTCTACGAGCAGTACTTC. Amino acid sequence: CAWSLLAVYEQYF.

In its sample, this clonotype was seen once. The genes are TRBV11-2 and TRBJ2-2; TRBD2 agrees at 10 bases. V lost 4 bases and J lost 2; bases outside the gene matches: 4. CDR1 is SGHAT and CDR2 is FQNNGV in the germline V gene. The CDR3 spans 16 residues. CDR3 sequence reads: CASSSRTSGNTGELFF. As DNA, the CDR3 is TGTGCCAGCAGCTCCCGGACTAGCGGCAACACCGGGGAGCTGTTTTTT.

The table lists this clonotype with many counts. V usage is TRBV5-1 and J usage is TRBJ1-1, with D unresolved. Germline values: CDR1 SGHRS, CDR2 YFSETQ. This CDR3 is built from 13 residues. Trimming removed 5 bases from V and 4 bases from J, with 12 bases in between. The CDR3 bases are TGCGCCAGCAGGCTTGGGGTCGCCACTGAAGCTTTCTTT. It codes for CASRLGVATEAFF.

V is TRBV30 and J is TRBJ1-1, with D hard to call. Trimming stripped 2 bases from V and 0 bases from J, with 10 bases between. CDR1 is GTSNPN, CDR2 SVGIG, per germline (reference sequence). CDR3 length equals 14 residues. The CDR3 sequence is CAWSRLHLNTEAFF. CDR3 bases: TGTGCCTGGAGTCGGCTACACCTGAACACTGAAGCTTTCTTT. Combining the CDR3 with reference TRBV30 and TRBJ1-1 gives the whole variable domain SQTIHQWPATLVQPVGSPLSLECTVEGTSNPNLYWYRQAAGRGLQLLFYSVGIGQISSEVPQNLSASRPQDRQFILSSKKLLLSDSGFYLCAWSRLHLNTEAFFGQGTRLTVV.

This chain links TRBV20-1 with TRBJ1-1, with D uncertain. Germline CDR1 DFQATT, CDR2 SNEGSKA (reference sequence). The V end lost 3 bases, the J end lost 1 base, and 9 bases lay between the germline ends. The length of the CDR3 is 13 residues. In DNA, the CDR3 is TGCAGTGCTAGGTTCGAGGGGAACACTGAAGCTTTCTTT. Its protein is CSARFEGNTEAFF.

This chain joins TRBV13 and TRBJ2-7, with TRBD1 identical over 7 bases. Germline V CDR1 and CDR2: PRHDT, FYEKMQ (reference sequence). The CDR3 contains 14 residues. V lost 3 bases and J lost 6; bases outside the gene matches: 8. CDR3 bases: TGTGCCAGCAGCTTCACAGGGGTCACGGGCGAGCAGTACTTC. This sequence encodes CASSFTGVTGEQYF.

Regarding this clonotype: The junction shows a germline mismatch at one end, possibly a read error. This sequence joins TRBV20-1 and TRBJ1-5; TRBD1 is a possible D gene (5 bases). CDR3 length: 16 residues. Germline V lookup: CDR1 DFQATT, CDR2 SNEGSKA (reference sequence). CDR3 region: CCARDVGTLSNQPQHF. CDR3 nucleotides: TGCTGTGCTAGAGATGTCGGGACGCTGAGCAATCAGCCCCAGCATTTT.

This chain links TRBV23-1 with TRBJ2-4, with TRBD1 as a possible D gene (6 bases). TRBV23-1 is an ORF, and what it does is uncertain. V lost 8 bases, J lost 0 bases, and 14 bases lay in between. This CDR3 has 15 residues. This CDR3 reads CASEWDILAKNIQYF. The CDR3 nucleotides are TGCGCCAGCGAATGGGACATATTAGCCAAAAACATTCAGTACTTC.

This clonotype was seen a few times. Mismatch with germline at one junction end may stem from a read error. This chain links TRBV7-2 with TRBJ2-5, with 11 bases that match TRBD1. The germline CDR1 and CDR2 sequences are SGHTA and FQGNSA. The CDR3 is 14 residues long. This CDR3 is CASSRDRGQETQYF. Written as DNA, the CDR3 is TGCGCCAGCAGCCGGGACAGGGGGCAAGAGACCCAGTACTTC.

This chain connects TRBV5-1 to TRBJ2-7; 7 nucleotides agree with TRBD2. The trim removed 3 bases at V and 2 bases at J, leaving 5 bases unmatched. Germline-derived CDR1 and CDR2 are SGHRS and YFSETQ. This CDR3 has 14 amino acids. CDR3 protein: CASSSRGSTYEQYF. In DNA form, the CDR3 reads TGCGCCAGCAGCTCGCGGGGGAGCACCTACGAGCAGTACTTC.

The table lists this clonotype with a few counts. V gene TRBV2 combines with J gene TRBJ2-5; TRBD1 is a possible D gene (5 bases). Germline CDR1 reads SNHLY; CDR2 reads FYNNEI. The CDR3 length is 14 residues. V lost 3 bases and J lost 1, with 9 bases in between. The CDR3 nucleotides are TGTGCCAGCAGTGAGGGGCAGCCCCAAGAGACCCAGTACTTC. This translates into CASSEGQPQETQYF.

This chain joins TRBV20-1 and TRBJ2-7; D unclear. Germline lookup yields CDR1 DFQATT and CDR2 SNEGSKA (reference sequence). Trimming removed 6 bases at V and 2 bases at J, with 17 bases between. This CDR3 is 14 amino acids long. Here the CDR3 DNA reads TGCAGTGCCCCACTCCCTGGCTCCCCCTACGAGCAGTACTTC. This encodes CSAPLPGSPYEQYF.

This clonotype was counted between two and nine times. The V gene is TRBV6-2 or TRBV6-3, the J gene TRBJ1-5, with TRBD1 matching 7 bases. V trimming: 5 bases; J trimming: 2 bases; junction bases outside the gene matches: 3. The CDR3 extends over 14 amino acids. The V gene's germline CDR1 is MNHEY and CDR2 SVGEGT. CDR3 DNA sequence: TGTGCCAGCAGTACCGACAGGGGCAATCAGCCCCAGCATTTT. Translating gives CASSTDRGNQPQHF.

Only a few counts were recorded for this clonotype. This chain links TRBV6-5 with TRBJ1-5; 7 nucleotides match TRBD1. V dropped 0 bases and J dropped 0; count of bases not matched to a gene: 2. The CDR3 runs to 16 residues. The germline gives CDR1 MNHEY, CDR2 SVGAGI. CDR3 sequence reads: CASSYSGQYSNQPQHF. CDR3 coding DNA: TGTGCCAGCAGTTACTCGGGACAGTATAGCAATCAGCCCCAGCATTTT.

The chain links TRBV12-3 or TRBV12-4 to TRBJ2-1, with D unclear. Trimming left V 6 bases short and J 12 bases short, with 18 bases between. The CDR3 spans 13 residues. DNA of the CDR3: TGTGCCAGCAGCCTGTCCGGACCTTCCGGGCAGTTCTTC. Translating it yields CASSLSGPSGQFF.

CDR3: CASSDRVGQPQHF. CDR3 DNA: TGTGCCAGCAGTGACAGGGTAGGTCAGCCCCAGCATTTT. The gene calls are TRBV6-2 or TRBV6-3 and TRBJ1-5, with 7 bases aligning to TRBD1. Germline lookup yields CDR1 MNHEY and CDR2 SVGEGT. The CDR3 loop spans 13 amino acids. V dropped 5 bases and J dropped 6; count of bases not matched to a gene: 4.

J is TRBJ2-3 and V is TRBV21-1; the table's TRBD1 call for D was not verified on the DNA. TRBV21-1 is annotated as a pseudogene. The CDR3 length is 13 residues. CDR3 sequence reads: CASSTTGEDTQYF. The CDR3 region has the DNA TGTGCCAGCAGCACAACAGGGGAAGATACGCAGTATTTT.

This clonotype was detected many times. The chain joins TRBV9 to TRBJ2-2, with 9 nucleotides matching TRBD1. The junction had 7 bases not matched to a gene; V was cut back by 8 bases and J by 5 bases. The germline gives CDR1 SGDLS, CDR2 YYNGEE. This CDR3 comprises 14 residues. As DNA, the CDR3 is TGTGCCAGTAGCACAGGGGGCAGGACCGGGGAGCTGTTTTTT. Translation gives CASSTGGRTGELFF.

This clonotype was seen only a few times. The CDR3 sequence: CSASQNGLAGRLYNEQFF. As DNA, the CDR3 is TGCAGTGCTAGTCAAAACGGACTAGCGGGACGCCTATACAATGAGCAGTTCTTC. The genes are TRBV20-1 and TRBJ2-1; 12 positions agree with TRBD2. J was trimmed by 4 bases and V by 3 bases; bases with no gene match: 13. There are 18 residues in the CDR3. CDR1 and CDR2 (germline): DFQATT, SNEGSKA (reference sequence).

The chain carries TRBV12-3 or TRBV12-4 and TRBJ1-5, with D unresolved. V dropped 3 bases and J dropped 6 bases, with 15 bases sitting between them. This CDR3 is built from 15 residues. CDR3 sequence: CASSFGQFVSQPQHF. CDR3 sequence (DNA): TGTGCCAGCAGTTTTGGGCAGTTCGTGAGTCAGCCCCAGCATTTT.

This clonotype has a handful of counts. This chain uses TRBV2 with TRBJ2-7; TRBD2 agrees at 10 bases. With V trimmed by 10 bases and J by 2 bases, 5 bases remained unmatched. Germline lookup yields CDR1 SNHLY and CDR2 FYNNEI. The CDR3 is 13 amino acids. CDR3 bases: TGTGCCACTGGACTAGCGGACCCCTACGAGCAGTACTTC. It codes for CATGLADPYEQYF.

This clonotype was found a few times. V usage is TRBV7-2 and J usage is TRBJ2-4; D gene unclear. This CDR3 spans 12 amino acids. Germline V CDR1 and CDR2: SGHTA, FQGNSA. Trimming removed 5 bases from V and 8 bases from J, with 10 bases in between. CDR3 in amino acids: CASSPTGDIQYF. The CDR3 DNA reads as TGTGCCAGCAGCCCGACGGGTGACATTCAGTACTTC.

The gene calls are TRBV6-5 and TRBJ2-7; D gene ambiguous. The CDR3 covers 12 residues. Deletions cut 7 bases from V and 7 bases from J, with 14 bases between. Germline V gene lookup returns CDR1 MNHEY and CDR2 SVGAGI. The CDR3 protein is CASKGISYEQYF. For the CDR3, the DNA is TGTGCCAGCAAGGGCATCTCTTATGAGCAGTACTTC.

The chain combines TRBV5-1 with TRBJ2-1; D is possibly TRBD2 (5 bases). CDR3 length: 12 residues. Between the trimmed V and J ends, which lost 2 bases and 10 bases, there was a span of 10 bases. Germline assignment: CDR1 SGHRS and CDR2 YFSETQ. The CDR3 loop is CASSLVGEEQFF. The CDR3 DNA is TGCGCCAGCAGCTTAGTGGGAGAAGAGCAGTTCTTC.